These T cell receptor beta chains were read from a single sample in a study of T cell repertoires in cytomegalovirus infection. From the reads, TCRdb called clonotypes with MiXCR, one entry per CDR3 protein. This sample has fewer than 200,000 distinct CDR3 sequences, with roughly an eighth found just once. Material: PBMCs. The receptors derive from a human donor in good health (CMV status not recorded). Some clones in this sample may be carry-over from other donors' samples. Each CDR3 is given with its conserved first and last residue. D genes are given only for firm matches. Clone size appears in some rows only: once, few, many, or a class for an expanded clone.

clone_size	v_call	d_call	j_call	cdr3_nt	cdr3_aa
many	TRBV7-8	TRBD1	TRBJ1-1	TGTGCCAGCAGCTTAGCGGCGAGACAGGGGGCGATCAACACTGAAGCTTTCTTT	CASSLAARQGAINTEAFF
many	TRBV7-6	.	TRBJ1-3	TGTGCCAGCAGCTTAGCGGGCGGCAGGCCTTCTGGAAACACCATATATTTT	CASSLAGGRPSGNTIYF
few	TRBV19	.	TRBJ1-2	TGTGCCAGTAGGCCTAGAAGGGCAGGGGGCTACACCTTC	CASRPRRAGGYTF
few	TRBV11-2	.	TRBJ2-4	TGTGCCAGCAGCTTACAGCAATGGGGAAACATTCAGTACTTC	CASSLQQWGNIQYF
.	TRBV19	TRBD1	TRBJ2-1	TGTGCCAGTACCCGGACAGGGGCGGGAAATGAGCAGTTCTTC	CASTRTGAGNEQFF
many	TRBV7-3	TRBD2	TRBJ2-1	TGTGCCAGCAGCTCATCGACTAGCGGGAACGATGAGCAGTTCTTC	CASSSSTSGNDEQFF
many	TRBV7-2	.	TRBJ2-7	TGTGCCAGCAGCTTTGTCGGGGTCGAGCAGTACTTC	CASSFVGVEQYF
.	TRBV28	.	TRBJ2-7	TGTGCCAGCAGCAACTACGAGCAGTACTTC	CASSNYEQYF
many	TRBV7-6	.	TRBJ2-5	TGTGCCAGCAGCTTAGAGGGGACCATAGAGACCCAGTACTTC	CASSLEGTIETQYF
many	TRBV28	TRBD1	TRBJ2-6	TGTGCCAGCAGCCAACACAGGGGAGCTCCCTCTGGGGCCAACGTCCTGACTTTC	CASSQHRGAPSGANVLTF
.	TRBV11-2	.	TRBJ2-6	TGTGCCAGCAGCTTAGCAACGGGGACAATGGCTGGGGCCAACGTCCTGACTTTC	CASSLATGTMAGANVLTF
many	TRBV5-5	TRBD1	TRBJ1-1	TGTGCCAGCAGCACCCGGACAGGGGGATTGAACACTGAAGCTTTCTTT	CASSTRTGGLNTEAFF
many	TRBV12-3/TRBV12-4	.	TRBJ1-1	TGTGCCAGCAGTCCGACAGGCGGGCGGGCTGAAGCTTTCTTT	CASSPTGGRAEAFF
few	TRBV7-4	TRBD1	TRBJ1-6	TGTGCCAGCAGCTTAGGGCCCTCAGGGGGAGGTTCACCCCTCCACTTT	CASSLGPSGGGSPLHF
.	TRBV7-9	.	TRBJ1-5	TGTGCCAGCAGAAATAGCAATCAGCCCCAGCATTTT	CASRNSNQPQHF
few	TRBV7-9	.	TRBJ1-1	TGTGCCAGCAGCAAAAAGGCGGAGCCTGAAGCTTTCTTT	CASSKKAEPEAFF
many	TRBV7-2	.	TRBJ1-2	TGTGCCAGCAGCCCTAGGTGGGTCCCTAACTATGGCTACACCTTC	CASSPRWVPNYGYTF
.	TRBV23-1	.	TRBJ2-1	TGCGCCAGCACCCAAAGGGGGTCAGACAGGTTCTACAATGAGCAGTTCTTC	CASTQRGSDRFYNEQFF
few	TRBV4-1	.	TRBJ2-5	TGCGCCAGCAGCCTACGGGTCCACCAAGAGACCCAGTACTTC	CASSLRVHQETQYF
many	TRBV7-9	.	TRBJ1-1	TGTGCCAGCAGCTCCCGAGGCGGGACTGAAGCTTTCTTT	CASSSRGGTEAFF
.	TRBV14	TRBD2	TRBJ2-7	TGTGCCAGCAGCCAAGTGGCGGGAGTACTCGTATACGAGCAGTACTTC	CASSQVAGVLVYEQYF
many	TRBV7-8	.	TRBJ1-4	TGTGCCAGCAGCCCGGGGGATTTCGAAAAACTGTTTTTT	CASSPGDFEKLFF
many	TRBV7-9	TRBD1	TRBJ1-5	TGTGCCAGCAGCCCCCCCGGGACAGGGGGCGTTCAGCCCCAGCATTTT	CASSPPGTGGVQPQHF
many	TRBV28	.	TRBJ2-5	TGTGCCAGCAGTTTCCCTAGCGGGACAGGAGAGACCCAGTACTTC	CASSFPSGTGETQYF
many	TRBV10-3	.	TRBJ1-6	TGTGCCATCAGGGGGAGGGACAACAGCGACTCACCCCTCCACTTT	CAIRGRDNSDSPLHF
.	TRBV7-9	TRBD1	TRBJ1-1	TGTGCCAGCAGCTTACGTGGACAGGGGGACACTGAAGCTTTCTTT	CASSLRGQGDTEAFF